The 2 T cell receptor beta chains given below trace back to one sample, sequenced in a study of tissue T cells after allogeneic stem cell transplantation. Assay used: immunoSEQ multiplex PCR; TCRdb lists only in-frame clones, some missing. Among fewer than 30,000 clones listed, more than 60% were seen once. The sequencing used tissue from the ileum, collected at autopsy. The receptors were sampled from an older female donor with lung cancer.

V is TRBV7-2 and J is TRBJ2-3; D perhaps matches TRBD2 (6 bases). CDR1 and CDR2 (germline): SGHTA, FQGNSA. There are 15 residues in the CDR3. Deletions cut 1 base from V and 1 base from J, with 9 bases between. The DNA of the CDR3 is TGTGCCAGCAGCTTAGAGGCTAGCGGCACAGATACGCAGTATTTT. This sequence encodes CASSLEASGTDTQYF.

This clone was seen more than once but under ten times. The V gene is TRBV7-2, the J gene TRBJ2-5; D gene uncertain. Trimming left V 1 base short and J 5 bases short, with 14 bases between. The CDR3 is made up of 15 amino acids. Germline V gene sequence: CDR1 SGHTA, CDR2 FQGNSA. The CDR3: CASSLEASTWETQYF. The CDR3 nucleotides read TGTGCCAGCAGCTTAGAAGCCTCGACCTGGGAGACCCAGTACTTC. Full variable domain (remainder filled in from reference TRBV7-2 and TRBJ2-5): GAGVSQSPSNKVTEKGKDVELRCDPISGHTALYWYRQSLGQGLEFLIYFQGNSAPDKSGLPSDRFSAERTGGSVSTLTIQRTQQEDSAVYLCASSLEASTWETQYFGPGTRLLVL.